These 10 T cell receptor beta chains share one sample of origin, sequenced in a study of T cells in Graves' hyperthyroidism and ophthalmopathy. The TCR beta CDR3 regions underwent amplification using RNA transcripts as the source. RT-PCR in the first round (using the HTBI primer set) targeted the TCR CDR3. Using its own MiXCR run on the multiplex PCR reads, TCRdb lists one record per CDR3 protein. Found here are about 210,000 distinct CDR3 sequences, approximately 17% of them singletons; the top ten hold approximately 50%. Sample: blood. These TCRs come from a man aged 50 to 59 with Graves' hyperthyroidism.

This clonotype was seen many times. The chain joins TRBV30 to TRBJ2-7, with D perhaps TRBD1 or TRBD2 (5 bases each). CDR3 size: 14 residues. Per the germline V gene, CDR1 is GTSNPN and CDR2 is SVGIG (reference sequence). The V end lost 5 bases, the J end lost 0 bases, and 14 bases lay between the germline ends. CDR3 protein: CAWAGTASSYEQYF. In DNA form, the CDR3 reads TGTGCCTGGGCCGGGACCGCTAGCTCCTACGAGCAGTACTTC.

This clonotype was picked up a small number of times. The chain carries TRBV18 and TRBJ1-4; perhaps TRBD1 as D (6 bases). V was shortened by 4 bases and J by 0 bases, with 12 bases between the two germline ends. The CDR3 is 16 amino acids. Germline CDR1 and CDR2: KGHSH and LQKENI. The CDR3 coding sequence is TGTGCCAGCTCACGAGGGACACCAGCAACTAATGAAAAACTGTTTTTT. Its protein product is CASSRGTPATNEKLFF.

V is TRBV20-1 and J is TRBJ2-7; 11 bases are a match to TRBD1. Per germline, CDR1 DFQATT and CDR2 SNEGSKA (reference sequence). V lost 5 bases to trimming and J lost 2 bases; unmatched junction nucleotides: 23. The CDR3 is made up of 20 amino acids. The CDR3 sequence is CSASEDPGTGGRGSAYEQYF. DNA of the CDR3: TGCAGTGCTTCGGAAGACCCCGGGACAGGGGGACGGGGGTCAGCCTACGAGCAGTACTTC.

This clonotype was picked up a small number of times. The V gene is TRBV20-1, the J gene TRBJ2-1; weak D call: TRBD2 (6 bases). This CDR3 has 16 amino acids. Germline V gene lookup returns CDR1 DFQATT and CDR2 SNEGSKA (reference sequence). V was clipped by 5 bases and J by 2 bases, with 19 bases between them. CDR3 nucleotides: TGCAGTGCTGCCTCCGCTAGCGCCCGTGCCTACAATGAGCAGTTCTTC. It yields the protein CSAASASARAYNEQFF.

This clonotype has just a few counts. The chain recombines TRBV7-9 with TRBJ2-1, with TRBD1 identical over 8 bases. Germline CDR1 and CDR2: SEHNR and FQNEAQ (reference sequence). The junction had 2 bases not matched to a gene; V was cut back by 5 bases and J by 2 bases. The CDR3 contains 14 residues. In nucleotides, the CDR3 is TGTGCCAGCAGCAGGACAGGGACCTACAATGAGCAGTTCTTC. This gives the protein CASSRTGTYNEQFF.

The chain recombines TRBV6-1 with TRBJ2-1, with TRBD2 as a possible D gene (5 bases). The CDR3 length is 17 residues. Germline V gene lookup returns CDR1 MNHNS and CDR2 SASEGT. Trimming took 5 bases from V and 0 from J, leaving 17 bases between them. For the CDR3, the DNA is TGTGCCAGCAGTTACTCACGGGAACTAAGCTCCTACAATGAGCAGTTCTTC. It specifies CASSYSRELSSYNEQFF.

In its sample, this clonotype was seen a few times. The V gene is TRBV30, the J gene TRBJ1-3, with TRBD1 as a possible D gene (5 bases). Germline CDR1 GTSNPN, CDR2 SVGIG (reference sequence). Trimming pared 0 bases from V and 0 bases from J, leaving 9 bases between. This CDR3 comprises 15 residues. CDR3 in DNA: TGTGCCTGGAGTGTGGGGCTGGGCTCTGGAAACACCATATATTTT. Protein product: CAWSVGLGSGNTIYF. The full variable domain, its missing parts supplied by reference TRBV30 and TRBJ1-3, is SQTIHQWPATLVQPVGSPLSLECTVEGTSNPNLYWYRQAAGRGLQLLFYSVGIGQISSEVPQNLSASRPQDRQFILSSKKLLLSDSGFYLCAWSVGLGSGNTIYFGEGSWLTVV.

The sample holds many counts of this clonotype. This chain joins TRBV11-2 and TRBJ2-7; D remains ambiguous. CDR1 SGHAT and CDR2 FQNNGV come from the germline V gene. V was pared by 4 bases and J by 4 bases, with 11 bases between. The CDR3 runs to 13 residues. DNA for the CDR3: TGTGCCAGCAGCTCTTCCTCGCCGTACGAGCAGTACTTC. Protein: CASSSSSPYEQYF.

In its sample, this clonotype was seen many times. The V call is TRBV7-9, the J call TRBJ2-7; 8 bases match TRBD1. The CDR3 loop spans 17 amino acids. The V and J ends lost 4 bases and 0 bases, in that order; junction bases with no gene match: 11. Germline-derived CDR1 and CDR2 are SEHNR and FQNEAQ (reference sequence). CDR3 DNA: TGTGCCAGCAGCTCGGACAGGGAATATCTTAGCTCCTACGAGCAGTACTTC. Translated: CASSSDREYLSSYEQYF.

This clonotype has a count of ten or more. The chain carries TRBV12-3 or TRBV12-4 and TRBJ2-1, with a possible D match to TRBD2 (5 bases). Trimming removed 5 bases at V and 7 bases at J, with 18 bases between. The CDR3 consists of 15 residues. CDR3 region: CASSPPTSGVNEQFF. The CDR3 region has the DNA TGTGCCAGCAGTCCACCCACTTCCGGGGTGAATGAGCAGTTCTTC.